Below, 32 T cell receptor beta chains from the same sample are listed, as sequenced in a study of cytomegalovirus exposure and HLA in healthy donors (dated 2017 in TCRdb). The library was prepared using the immunoSEQ multiplex PCR assay. For the multiplex PCR, a mixture combining 60 forward primers for TCR Vbeta segments and 13 reverse primers for TCR Jbeta segments was used. TCRdb re-hosts the immuneACCESS table, in-frame sequences only. Its copies lack some clones; in the studies checked, an unresolved V gene accounts for under half of them, and the cause for the rest is not known. The sample table lists 150,000 to 200,000 clones, about 85% of them with a count of one. Of the sample, approximately 2.3% falls within the top ten clones. The sample was PBMCs. The source of these receptors is a man in his late teens or twenties in good health and CMV-seropositive.

The chain employs TRBV19 and TRBJ1-2; D might be TRBD1 (6 bases). The CDR3 runs to 14 residues. Trimming stripped 6 bases from V and 7 bases from J, with 18 bases between. The germline V gene encodes CDR1 LNHDA and CDR2 SQIVND (reference sequence). In DNA form, the CDR3 reads TGTGCCAGTAGAAAGAAGGGGCAGGGGCCTGGCTACACCTTC. Amino acids: CASRKKGQGPGYTF.

V usage is TRBV9 and J usage is TRBJ1-1; 11 nucleotides line up with TRBD1. With V trimmed by 3 bases and J by 4 bases, 5 bases remained unmatched. The CDR3 has 15 residues. Germline V gives CDR1 SGDLS, CDR2 YYNGEE. CDR3 in DNA: TGTGCCAGCAGCGCGCCCGGGACAGGGGGCACTGAAGCTTTCTTT. Translating it yields CASSAPGTGGTEAFF. Complete variable domain (other parts from reference TRBV9 and TRBJ1-1): DSGVTQTPKHLITATGQRVTLRCSPRSGDLSVYWYQQSLDQGLQFLIQYYNGEERAKGNILERFSAQQFPDLHSELNLSSLELGDSALYFCASSAPGTGGTEAFFGQGTRLTVV.

The V gene is TRBV5-1, the J gene TRBJ1-1; 8 nucleotides match TRBD1. With V trimmed by 6 bases and J by 3 bases, 7 bases remained unmatched. This CDR3 is built from 14 residues. CDR1 is SGHRS, CDR2 YFSETQ, per germline. CDR3: CASTNQGAYTEAFF. CDR3 DNA sequence: TGCGCCAGCACCAATCAGGGGGCATACACTGAAGCTTTCTTT. The full variable domain, with the rest looked up from reference TRBV5-1 and TRBJ1-1, is KAGVTQTPRYLIKTRGQQVTLSCSPISGHRSVSWYQQTPGQGLQFLFEYFSETQRNKGNFPGRFSGRQFSNSRSEMNVSTLELGDSALYLCASTNQGAYTEAFFGQGTRLTVV.

CDR3 nucleotides: TGTGCCATCAGCGGACAGGGTCTCGGGACTCAATACAATGAGCAGTTCTTC. It translates to CAISGQGLGTQYNEQFF. The chain links TRBV10-3 to TRBJ2-1, with 8 bases lining up with TRBD1. This CDR3 contains 17 residues. Germline V CDR1 and CDR2: ENHRY, SYGVKD. Losses at the gene ends were 6 bases for V and 4 bases for J; bases not matched to a gene: 14.

This sequence joins TRBV18 and TRBJ2-1; 7 bases are a match to TRBD2. This CDR3 comprises 14 residues. With 2 bases clipped from V and 7 bases from J, the junction kept 5 bases outside the gene matches. In germline, CDR1 is KGHSH, CDR2 LQKENI. The CDR3 reads CASSPNGLGNEQFF. The CDR3 DNA follows: TGTGCCAGCTCACCAAACGGACTAGGAAATGAGCAGTTCTTC.

This clone occurred a few times. This sequence joins TRBV13 and TRBJ2-3, with 14 bases lining up with TRBD2. CDR1 and CDR2 from the germline V gene are PRHDT and FYEKMQ (reference sequence). The CDR3 spans 15 residues. V dropped 3 bases and J dropped 4; count of bases not matched to a gene: 0. The CDR3 is CASSLTSGGADTQYF. CDR3 DNA: TGTGCCAGCAGCTTGACTAGCGGGGGGGCAGATACGCAGTATTTT. The full variable domain, in which reference TRBV13 and TRBJ2-3 provide the parts outside the CDR3, is AAGVIQSPRHLIKEKRETATLKCYPIPRHDTVYWYQQGPGQDPQFLISFYEKMQSDKGSIPDRFSAQQFSDYHSELNMSSLELGDSALYFCASSLTSGGADTQYFGPGTRLTVL.

The rearrangement uses TRBV18 and TRBJ2-1; D is uncertain. Germline lookup yields CDR1 KGHSH and CDR2 LQKENI. Trimming stripped 4 bases from V and 5 bases from J, with 12 bases between. This CDR3 contains 14 residues. The CDR3, as DNA: TGTGCCAGCTCACTGTCGGGTGGAGACAATGAGCAGTTCTTC. Protein sequence: CASSLSGGDNEQFF.

The chain recombines TRBV7-2 with TRBJ2-7; TRBD1 matches at 9 bases. CDR3 length equals 17 residues. CDR1 and CDR2 (germline): SGHTA, FQGNSA. Unmatched junction bases numbered 6, after V lost 0 bases and J lost 0 bases. The CDR3 protein is CASSLALRDRVSYEQYF. The CDR3 DNA follows: TGTGCCAGCAGCTTAGCCTTGCGGGACAGGGTCTCCTACGAGCAGTACTTC.

V gene TRBV7-2 combines with J gene TRBJ2-5, with 15 nucleotides matching TRBD2. This CDR3 region has 16 residues. Germline CDR1 reads SGHTA; CDR2 reads FQGNSA. The V and J ends lost 8 bases and 2 bases, in that order; junction bases with no gene match: 6. The CDR3 is CASARTSGGGQETQYF. Here the CDR3 DNA reads TGTGCCAGCGCTAGGACTAGCGGGGGGGGACAAGAGACCCAGTACTTC. The full variable domain, rest sourced from reference TRBV7-2 and TRBJ2-5, is GAGVSQSPSNKVTEKGKDVELRCDPISGHTALYWYRQSLGQGLEFLIYFQGNSAPDKSGLPSDRFSAERTGGSVSTLTIQRTQQEDSAVYLCASARTSGGGQETQYFGPGTRLLVL.

The rearrangement joins TRBV12-5 to TRBJ1-1; D not resolved. V dropped 5 bases and J dropped 9 bases, with 19 bases sitting between them. The CDR3 totals 14 residues. Per germline, CDR1 LGHNT and CDR2 FRNRAP. The CDR3 spells CASGPEPLSVKAFF. In DNA, the CDR3 is TGTGCTAGTGGTCCCGAACCTCTGTCGGTGAAAGCTTTCTTT. The variable domain in full, with the rest retrieved from reference TRBV12-5 and TRBJ1-1, is DARVTQTPRHKVTEMGQEVTMRCQPILGHNTVFWYRQTMMQGLELLAYFRNRAPLDDSGMPKDRFSAEMPDATLATLKIQPSEPRDSAVYFCASGPEPLSVKAFFGQGTRLTVV.

V usage is TRBV5-6 and J usage is TRBJ1-1, with D possibly being TRBD1 (6 bases). Germline-derived CDR1 and CDR2 are SGHDT and YYEEEE. V lost 7 bases to trimming and J lost 3 bases, with 16 bases between them. The CDR3 is 14 residues long. CDR3 sequence: CASGGAGRDTEAFF. In DNA, the CDR3 is TGTGCCAGCGGGGGGGCCGGGAGGGACACTGAAGCTTTCTTT.

Written as DNA, the CDR3 is TGTGCCAGCAGCGAGCGGGACCGCTGGGGGGAGACCCAGTACTTC. Amino acids: CASSERDRWGETQYF. The V gene is TRBV9, the J gene TRBJ2-5; TRBD2 agrees at 7 bases. Losses at the gene ends were 3 bases for V and 5 bases for J; bases not matched to a gene: 10. The V gene's germline CDR1 is SGDLS and CDR2 YYNGEE. CDR3 size: 15 residues.

The chain couples TRBV5-5 to TRBJ1-4; TRBD1 aligns across 7 bases. CDR1 SGHKS and CDR2 YYEKEE come from the germline V gene (reference sequence). With 7 bases clipped from V and 0 bases from J, the junction kept 3 bases outside the gene matches. CDR3 length: 14 amino acids. DNA for the CDR3: TGTGCCAGCCAGACAGGGACAACTAATGAAAAACTGTTTTTT. Translated, it gives CASQTGTTNEKLFF. Combining the CDR3 with reference TRBV5-5 and TRBJ1-4 gives the whole variable domain DAGVTQSPTHLIKTRGQQVTLRCSPISGHKSVSWYQQVLGQGPQFIFQYYEKEERGRGNFPDRFSARQFPNYSSELNVNALLLGDSALYLCASQTGTTNEKLFFGSGTQLSVL.

The V gene is TRBV7-2, the J gene TRBJ2-1; 10 bases line up with TRBD2. Germline CDR1 SGHTA, CDR2 FQGNSA. There are 16 residues in the CDR3. J gave up 7 bases and V 5 bases, and 11 bases lay outside the gene matches. Here the CDR3 reads CASSRASGTSVNEQFF. In DNA, the CDR3 is TGTGCCAGCAGCCGCGCTTCCGGGACTAGCGTGAATGAGCAGTTCTTC.

The V and J genes are TRBV7-9 and TRBJ2-3; 9 bases are a match to TRBD1. J lost 6 bases, V lost 8 bases, and 12 bases had no gene match. The germline gives CDR1 SEHNR, CDR2 FQNEAQ (reference sequence). There are 15 residues in the CDR3. CDR3 amino acids: CASDWGDRVTDTQYF. DNA for the CDR3: TGTGCCAGCGATTGGGGGGACAGGGTGACGGATACGCAGTATTTT.

The sample holds a few counts of this clone. The chain joins TRBV7-2 to TRBJ1-6; the D is unclear. Trimming took 2 bases from V and 9 from J, leaving 11 bases between them. Germline V CDR1 and CDR2: SGHTA, FQGNSA. The CDR3 spans 14 residues. This CDR3 reads CASSLNMRGSPLHF. Written as DNA, the CDR3 is TGTGCCAGCAGCTTAAACATGCGAGGTTCACCCCTCCACTTT.

This chain joins TRBV4-1 and TRBJ2-1; 8 bases are a match to TRBD2. J lost 4 bases, V lost 0 bases, and 5 bases had no gene match. The CDR3 totals 16 residues. Per germline, CDR1 MGHRA and CDR2 YSYEKL. CDR3 coding DNA: TGCGCCAGCAGCCAAGATACCCGCGGGGGGTACAATGAGCAGTTCTTC. Encoded protein: CASSQDTRGGYNEQFF.

This rearrangement joins TRBV27 to TRBJ2-7, with 9 bases aligning to TRBD1. This CDR3 contains 13 residues. CDR1 MNHEY and CDR2 SMNVEV come from the germline V gene (reference sequence). Trimming took 8 bases from V and 5 from J; bases not matched to a gene: 7. CDR3 sequence: CASGRDRVDEQYF. The CDR3 DNA reads TGTGCCAGCGGTCGGGACAGGGTGGACGAGCAGTACTTC.

The chain is built from TRBV7-9 and TRBJ1-3; D remains ambiguous. The CDR3 is 15 amino acids. The germline V and J ends were trimmed by 5 bases and 4 bases, with 15 bases remaining between them. The germline V gene encodes CDR1 SEHNR and CDR2 FQNEAQ (reference sequence). The CDR3 reads CASSRISEGGNTIYF. The DNA for the CDR3 is TGTGCCAGCAGCCGCATCAGCGAAGGAGGAAACACCATATATTTT.

The chain couples TRBV2 to TRBJ2-1; 13 bases match TRBD2. J lost 10 bases, V lost 8 bases, and 8 bases had no gene match. CDR3 length: 14 residues. Germline assignment: CDR1 SNHLY and CDR2 FYNNEI. The CDR3: CASLTSGGQGEQFF. CDR3 nucleotide sequence: TGTGCCAGCCTGACTAGCGGGGGGCAAGGGGAGCAGTTCTTC. Together with reference TRBV2 and TRBJ2-1, the CDR3 gives the full variable domain: EPEVTQTPSHQVTQMGQEVILRCVPISNHLYFYWYRQILGQKVEFLVSFYNNEISEKSEIFDDQFSVERPDGSNFTLKIRSTKLEDSAMYFCASLTSGGQGEQFFGPGTRLTVL.

A single count supports this clone. CDR3 in amino acids: CASSEPGLDYEQYF. The DNA for the CDR3 is TGTGCCAGCAGTGAACCAGGGTTAGATTACGAGCAGTACTTC. This chain joins TRBV2 and TRBJ2-7; tentative D call: TRBD1 (5 bases). Per germline, CDR1 SNHLY and CDR2 FYNNEI. The CDR3 runs 14 residues. With 2 bases removed from V and 4 bases from J, the gap between germline ends came to 12 bases. The entire variable domain, with the rest obtained from reference TRBV2 and TRBJ2-7, is as follows: EPEVTQTPSHQVTQMGQEVILRCVPISNHLYFYWYRQILGQKVEFLVSFYNNEISEKSEIFDDQFSVERPDGSNFTLKIRSTKLEDSAMYFCASSEPGLDYEQYFGPGTRLTVT.

This chain connects TRBV2 to TRBJ1-4; possibly TRBD1 for D (6 bases). The germline V and J ends were trimmed by 2 bases and 2 bases, with 9 bases remaining between them. CDR1 is SNHLY and CDR2 is FYNNEI in the germline V gene. This CDR3 has 15 amino acids. The CDR3 DNA sequence: TGTGCCAGCAGTGAACAGGGGCTTACTAATGAAAAACTGTTTTTT. Its protein is CASSEQGLTNEKLFF.

DNA of the CDR3: TGTGCCAGCAGTGAGGGGGGTAGCAATCAGCCCCAGCATTTT. Its translation is CASSEGGSNQPQHF. The V gene is TRBV25-1, the J gene TRBJ1-5; D might be TRBD1 (5 bases). Germline assignment: CDR1 MGHDK and CDR2 SYGVNS. V was trimmed by 3 bases and J by 0 bases, leaving 6 bases between them. This CDR3 comprises 14 residues. Variable domain in full (rest from reference TRBV25-1 and TRBJ1-5): EADIYQTPRYLVIGTGKKITLECSQTMGHDKMYWYQQDPGMELHLIHYSYGVNSTEKGDLSSESTVSRIRTEHFPLTLESARPSHTSQYLCASSEGGSNQPQHFGDGTRLSIL.

The chain combines TRBV5-1 with TRBJ2-5, with 10 bases aligning to TRBD2. Germline CDR1 and CDR2: SGHRS and YFSETQ. This CDR3 is built from 15 residues. V dropped 0 bases and J dropped 5; count of bases not matched to a gene: 4. The CDR3 here is CASSLVAGGRETQYF. CDR3 in DNA: TGCGCCAGCAGCTTGGTAGCGGGGGGAAGGGAGACCCAGTACTTC.

Note on this clone: Additional DNA sequences in this sample encode the identical CDR3. The CDR3 spells CASSINNEQFF. For the CDR3, the DNA is TGTGCCAGTAGTATCAACAATGAGCAGTTCTTC. This chain connects TRBV19 to TRBJ2-1; D is unresolved. The CDR3 extends over 11 amino acids. The germline V gene encodes CDR1 LNHDA and CDR2 SQIVND (reference sequence). The ends were cut back, 3 bases at V and 5 bases at J, with 2 bases in the middle.

The V and J genes are TRBV7-2 and TRBJ1-2; TRBD1 aligns across 10 bases. CDR3 length: 16 residues. V shed 5 bases, J shed 1 base, and the junction held 7 bases outside the gene matches. The germline V gene has CDR1 SGHTA and CDR2 FQGNSA. In DNA form, the CDR3 reads TGTGCCAGCAGCCTCACGGGACAGGGGAATAACTATGGCTACACCTTC. Translation: CASSLTGQGNNYGYTF.

DNA of the CDR3: TGTGCCAGCAGCTTGGGGATACTCGAGGCCCTGGATATAGCCAAAAACATTCAGTACTTC. This translates into CASSLGILEALDIAKNIQYF. The rearrangement links TRBV5-4 to TRBJ2-4, with D hard to call. Looked up from germline, CDR1 is SGHNT and CDR2 is YYREEE (reference sequence). The V end lost 0 bases, the J end lost 0 bases, and 22 bases lay between the germline ends. The CDR3 sequence is 20 residues long.

This clone was seen a few times. Here the CDR3 DNA reads TGTGCCAGTATTTACGGCGGGATGAACACTGAAGCTTTCTTT. Protein sequence: CASIYGGMNTEAFF. This chain joins TRBV19 and TRBJ1-1; D remains unclear. Germline CDR1 is LNHDA and CDR2 is SQIVND (reference sequence). This CDR3 has 14 residues. V was shortened by 7 bases and J by 0 bases, with 12 bases between the two germline ends.

This chain links TRBV9 with TRBJ2-5; the match to TRBD2 covers 8 bases. The CDR3 extends over 16 amino acids. V lost 0 bases and J lost 3; bases outside the gene matches: 7. Per the germline V gene, CDR1 is SGDLS and CDR2 is YYNGEE. The CDR3 sequence: CASSVELAATKETQYF. The CDR3 DNA is TGTGCCAGCAGCGTAGAACTAGCGGCCACCAAAGAGACCCAGTACTTC.

The chain couples TRBV5-1 to TRBJ2-7, with 7 bases identical to TRBD2. Trimming at V came to 0 bases and at J to 2 bases, leaving 5 bases not matched to a gene. Per the germline V gene, CDR1 is SGHRS and CDR2 is YFSETQ. This CDR3 has 15 amino acids. The CDR3 region is CASSLGGGRAYEQYF. CDR3 sequence (DNA): TGCGCCAGCAGCTTGGGGGGGGGTCGGGCCTACGAGCAGTACTTC. Together with reference TRBV5-1 and TRBJ2-7, the CDR3 gives the full variable domain: KAGVTQTPRYLIKTRGQQVTLSCSPISGHRSVSWYQQTPGQGLQFLFEYFSETQRNKGNFPGRFSGRQFSNSRSEMNVSTLELGDSALYLCASSLGGGRAYEQYFGPGTRLTVT.

There are a few counts of this clone. The CDR3 coding sequence is TGCGCCAGCAGCCAAGATATACGCGGGACCGGGGAGCTGTTTTTT. It encodes CASSQDIRGTGELFF. The rearrangement joins TRBV4-3 to TRBJ2-2; a weak D match, TRBD2 (5 bases). This CDR3 region has 15 residues. Germline CDR1 is LGHNA and CDR2 is YSLEER. V shed 0 bases and J shed 5 bases, with 10 bases lying between them.

This clone was picked up a small number of times. This sequence joins TRBV5-1 and TRBJ2-1, with 7 bases that match TRBD1. The ends lost 4 bases at V and 2 bases at J; junction bases unmatched: 12. Germline lookup yields CDR1 SGHRS and CDR2 YFSETQ. There are 17 residues in the CDR3. CDR3 sequence reads: CASSPTGQGLAYNEQFF. In nucleotides, the CDR3 is TGCGCCAGCAGCCCGACAGGGCAGGGGCTCGCCTACAATGAGCAGTTCTTC. The complete variable domain, with remaining parts taken from reference TRBV5-1 and TRBJ2-1, reads KAGVTQTPRYLIKTRGQQVTLSCSPISGHRSVSWYQQTPGQGLQFLFEYFSETQRNKGNFPGRFSGRQFSNSRSEMNVSTLELGDSALYLCASSPTGQGLAYNEQFFGPGTRLTVL.